The present T cell receptor (beta chain) was sequenced within a study of blood T cell repertoires in COVID-19. Across the study: Italy, Spain and the United States were the sources of the convalescent and acute COVID-19 samples. T cells, B-cell-depleted T cells, or PBMCs provided the cDNA or gDNA that served as material.

Original handling: By means of reference gene primer amplification, nucleated cell counts were estimated. Using immunoSEQ multiplex PCR, the repertoire was profiled, and TCRdb retains in-frame clones only, with some absent. From that table come the V and J calls and clone size; the DNA was used to work out D and trimming. This table holds 150,000 to 200,000 clones, about 90% found once. Followed over time, Seattle patients had been enrolled while infection was active. The source material was peripheral blood. The receptor was isolated from a man aged 25 to 40 with COVID-19, enrolled during active disease.

The CDR3 sequence is CASSQEEGAHGYTF. CDR3 DNA: TGCGCCAGCAGCCAAGAAGAGGGGGCCCACGGCTACACCTTC. The chain employs TRBV4-1 and TRBJ1-2; the match to TRBD1 covers 7 bases. The V segment lost 0 bases and the J segment 8 bases; nucleotides outside the gene matches: 6. The CDR3 has 14 amino acids. The germline V gene has CDR1 MGHRA and CDR2 YSYEKL.